These 12 T cell receptor beta chains originate from one sample sequenced in a study of T cells in Graves' hyperthyroidism and ophthalmopathy. Template material for amplifying TCR beta CDR3 regions consisted of RNA transcripts. First-round RT-PCR with HTBI primers amplified the TCR CDR3 region. One entry per CDR3 protein results from TCRdb running MiXCR on the multiplex PCR reads. This sample has around 300,000 distinct CDR3 sequences, with roughly 20% found just once. Sample: blood. Receptors were obtained from a man aged 30 to 45 with Graves' ophthalmopathy.

The V call is TRBV5-4, the J call TRBJ2-3; 7 nucleotides line up with TRBD2. This CDR3 is built from 17 residues. V shed 4 bases, J shed 5 bases, and the junction held 16 bases outside the gene matches. Germline V CDR1 and CDR2: SGHNT, YYREEE (reference sequence). The CDR3 is CASSPPEKRDVKDTQYF. The CDR3 DNA reads TGTGCCAGCAGCCCACCGGAGAAGCGGGATGTTAAAGATACGCAGTATTTT.

In regard to this clonotype: A read error may produce the germline difference seen at one junction end. The rearrangement uses TRBV11-1 and TRBJ2-1, with 10 bases that match TRBD1. The CDR3 is 15 residues long. Germline CDR1 and CDR2: SGHAT and FQDESV (reference sequence). The chain's CDR3 is CASSPLGTGVNEQFF. CDR3 coding DNA: TGCGCCAGCAGCCCCCTAGGGACAGGGGTGAATGAGCAGTTCTTC. The whole variable domain, remainder taken from reference TRBV11-1 and TRBJ2-1, is EAEVAQSPRYKITEKSQAVAFWCDPISGHATLYWYRQILGQGPELLVQFQDESVVDDSQLPKDRFSAERLKGVDSTLKIQPAELGDSAMYLCASSPLGTGVNEQFFGPGTRLTVL.

This clonotype was detected ten times or more. J is TRBJ2-3 and V is TRBV29-1; no reliable D call. Germline lookup yields CDR1 SQVTM and CDR2 ANQGSEA. CDR3 length equals 14 residues. Deletions cut 3 bases from V and 0 bases from J, with 10 bases between. The CDR3 DNA is TGCAGCGTTGAGGGCTTATCTAGCACAGATACGCAGTATTTT. Translation gives CSVEGLSSTDTQYF.

The chain uses TRBV29-1 and TRBJ2-1; 9 positions agree with TRBD2. The germline V gene has CDR1 SQVTM and CDR2 ANQGSEA. The CDR3 loop spans 12 amino acids. The V and J ends lost 7 bases and 12 bases, in that order; junction bases with no gene match: 10. The CDR3 region is CSADSGRVGQFF. The CDR3 DNA reads as TGCAGCGCCGATAGCGGGAGAGTTGGGCAGTTCTTC.

The V gene is TRBV7-3, the J gene TRBJ2-3, with 7 bases lining up with TRBD1. The CDR3 loop spans 16 amino acids. Per germline, CDR1 SGHTA and CDR2 FQGTGA. V dropped 4 bases and J dropped 0; count of bases not matched to a gene: 7. The CDR3 DNA is TGTGCCAGCAGCTCCCGGACAGGACGAAGCACAGATACGCAGTATTTT. Protein product: CASSSRTGRSTDTQYF.

This CDR3 is CASSFTSGSNEQYF. The CDR3, as DNA: TGCGCCAGCAGCTTCACTAGCGGGAGTAACGAGCAGTACTTC. The rearrangement joins TRBV5-1 to TRBJ2-7; TRBD2 agrees at 11 bases. Germline V gene sequence: CDR1 SGHRS, CDR2 YFSETQ. The junction had 3 bases not matched to a gene; V was cut back by 2 bases and J by 5 bases. CDR3 length: 14 amino acids.

Many counts were recorded for this clonotype. V is TRBV29-1 and J is TRBJ1-2; 9 bases are shared with TRBD1. The CDR3 is made up of 15 amino acids. V lost 6 bases, J lost 6 bases, and 14 bases stayed unmatched. CDR1 is SQVTM, CDR2 ANQGSEA, per germline. The CDR3 sequence: CSVDDPGQGSNGYTF. The CDR3 DNA is TGCAGCGTAGACGATCCGGGACAGGGATCGAATGGCTACACCTTC.

This clonotype has at least ten counts. The chain employs TRBV5-1 and TRBJ2-7; 8 nucleotides line up with TRBD1. V shed 4 bases and J 6 bases; nucleotides not matched to a gene: 9. In germline, CDR1 is SGHRS, CDR2 YFSETQ. This CDR3 has 14 amino acids. The CDR3 DNA follows: TGCGCCAGCAGCGCGGGACAGGATTATGGCGAGCAGTACTTC. Protein product: CASSAGQDYGEQYF.

The rearrangement uses TRBV7-9 and TRBJ2-7, with 11 bases identical to TRBD1. V gave up 5 bases and J gave up 6 bases; unmatched junction bases: 9. The CDR3 extends over 15 amino acids. Germline CDR1 reads SEHNR; CDR2 reads FQNEAQ (reference sequence). CDR3 bases: TGTGCCAGCAGCACCCGGACAGGGGGCGTGCCCGAGCAGTACTTC. Translated: CASSTRTGGVPEQYF.

The chain carries TRBV7-2 and TRBJ2-1, with TRBD2 identical over 12 bases. Per the germline V gene, CDR1 is SGHTA and CDR2 is FQGNSA. After removal of 5 bases from V and 2 bases from J, the junction contained 4 bases not matched to a gene. The CDR3 has 16 residues. The CDR3 nucleotides are TGTGCCAGCAGCCAGGGACTAGCGGGCCCCTACAATGAGCAGTTCTTC. Its protein is CASSQGLAGPYNEQFF.

The chain uses TRBV7-8 and TRBJ2-5; 10 bases fit TRBD2. V shed 10 bases and J 5 bases; nucleotides not matched to a gene: 7. CDR3 length equals 13 residues. Germline assignment: CDR1 SGHVS and CDR2 FQNEAQ. CDR3 in amino acids: CATQRGGSETQYF. The CDR3 bases are TGTGCCACCCAGCGGGGGGGGTCTGAGACCCAGTACTTC.

The chain couples TRBV6-1 to TRBJ2-1; 10 bases line up with TRBD2. Trimming cost V 1 base and J 7 bases; bases outside gene matches: 4. Germline CDR1 and CDR2: MNHNS and SASEGT. This CDR3 comprises 15 residues. The CDR3 protein is CASSEGGSGRNEQFF. In nucleotides, the CDR3 is TGTGCCAGCAGTGAAGGCGGTAGCGGGAGGAATGAGCAGTTCTTC.